This TCR beta chain was obtained from a study of shared clonotypes between healthy human individuals. Whole-study results and caveats: The naive CD4 repertoires of a few donors were compared, and around 4.7% of clonotypes were shared.

Study processing details: ImmunoSEQ junction-only sequences lacked quality scores, so their filtering differed. Generated by immunoSEQ multiplex PCR, the TCRdb table keeps only in-frame clones and is missing some. The DNA gave D and trimming, while V, J and clone size come from that table. The table records some 2,100,000 clones, approximately 94% of them present only once. Note on this clone: Its target is unknown.

CDR3 size: 13 residues. The germline CDR1 and CDR2 sequences are SGHNT and YYREEE (reference sequence). V dropped 4 bases and J dropped 5 bases, with 12 bases sitting between them. Sequences were obtained from naive CD4+ T cells sorted from blood. Subset described: CD45RA+ positively selected. The chain combines TRBV5-4 with TRBJ1-1; D remains ambiguous. The clonotype comes from a man younger than 35 in good health. CDR3 in amino acids: CASSLPDGTEAFF. The CDR3 DNA follows: TGTGCCAGCAGCCTACCGGACGGGACTGAAGCTTTCTTT.